This entry features one T cell receptor beta chain sequence. Its antigen is not identified. This sample is part of a study of cytomegalovirus exposure and HLA in healthy donors. On the study more broadly: Among the approximately 400 donors who were genotyped, approximately 83% fell in the genetic ancestry cluster that is associated with self-reported Caucasian donors.

Study-level results: Through in vitro validation, a few CMV-associated chains were shown to be specific for CMV antigens.

In germline, CDR1 is MDHEN, CDR2 SYDVKM. The CDR3 loop spans 16 amino acids. Trimming left V 5 bases short and J 1 base short, with 17 bases between. Researchers ran the PCR with 60 Vbeta and 13 Jbeta primers. The table came from immunoSEQ multiplex PCR; TCRdb's copy has only in-frame clones and leaves some out. The sample's table shows roughly 110,000 clones. The TCR originated in a man aged 30 to 45 in good health and CMV-seronegative. The V gene is TRBV28, the J gene TRBJ1-1; weak D call: TRBD1 (5 bases). Sequencing was carried out using PBMCs. The CDR3 coding sequence is TGTGCCAGCAGTGGGAGGGGTGGACTCGGGAACACTGAAGCTTTCTTT. The encoded protein is CASSGRGGLGNTEAFF.